This T cell receptor (beta chain) was documented in a study of beta chain features in type 1 diabetes. Study outcomes and limitations: Type 1 diabetes patients showed a moderate but significant shortening of TCRB CDR3s in all four CD4+ subsets.

Comments on this clone: The antigen is not known.

The whole isolated RNA underwent reverse transcription, so sequencing captured expressed TCRB transcripts. The repertoire was sequenced with immunoSEQ multiplex PCR; TCRdb's copy has only in-frame clones and lacks some. The repertoire holds some 63,000 clones, 49% seen once, with around 0.72% in the top ten. Sequenced material: central memory CD4+ T cells from blood. This clonotype was sampled from a man under 40 with type 1 diabetes.

CDR3 in DNA: TGTGCCAGCAGCCCGGGACAGGGGAACTCCTACGAGCAGTACTTC. This translates into CASSPGQGNSYEQYF. This chain uses TRBV11-3 with TRBJ2-7, with TRBD1 matching 10 bases. V dropped 5 bases and J dropped 0; count of bases not matched to a gene: 4. Per the germline V gene, CDR1 is SGHNT and CDR2 is YENEEA. The CDR3 loop spans 15 amino acids. Full variable domain (missing parts from reference TRBV11-3 and TRBJ2-7): EAGVVQSPRYKIIEKKQPVAFWCNPISGHNTLYWYLQNLGQGPELLIRYENEEAVDDSQLPKDRFSAERLKGVDSTLKIQPAELGDSAVYLCASSPGQGNSYEQYFGPGTRLTVT.